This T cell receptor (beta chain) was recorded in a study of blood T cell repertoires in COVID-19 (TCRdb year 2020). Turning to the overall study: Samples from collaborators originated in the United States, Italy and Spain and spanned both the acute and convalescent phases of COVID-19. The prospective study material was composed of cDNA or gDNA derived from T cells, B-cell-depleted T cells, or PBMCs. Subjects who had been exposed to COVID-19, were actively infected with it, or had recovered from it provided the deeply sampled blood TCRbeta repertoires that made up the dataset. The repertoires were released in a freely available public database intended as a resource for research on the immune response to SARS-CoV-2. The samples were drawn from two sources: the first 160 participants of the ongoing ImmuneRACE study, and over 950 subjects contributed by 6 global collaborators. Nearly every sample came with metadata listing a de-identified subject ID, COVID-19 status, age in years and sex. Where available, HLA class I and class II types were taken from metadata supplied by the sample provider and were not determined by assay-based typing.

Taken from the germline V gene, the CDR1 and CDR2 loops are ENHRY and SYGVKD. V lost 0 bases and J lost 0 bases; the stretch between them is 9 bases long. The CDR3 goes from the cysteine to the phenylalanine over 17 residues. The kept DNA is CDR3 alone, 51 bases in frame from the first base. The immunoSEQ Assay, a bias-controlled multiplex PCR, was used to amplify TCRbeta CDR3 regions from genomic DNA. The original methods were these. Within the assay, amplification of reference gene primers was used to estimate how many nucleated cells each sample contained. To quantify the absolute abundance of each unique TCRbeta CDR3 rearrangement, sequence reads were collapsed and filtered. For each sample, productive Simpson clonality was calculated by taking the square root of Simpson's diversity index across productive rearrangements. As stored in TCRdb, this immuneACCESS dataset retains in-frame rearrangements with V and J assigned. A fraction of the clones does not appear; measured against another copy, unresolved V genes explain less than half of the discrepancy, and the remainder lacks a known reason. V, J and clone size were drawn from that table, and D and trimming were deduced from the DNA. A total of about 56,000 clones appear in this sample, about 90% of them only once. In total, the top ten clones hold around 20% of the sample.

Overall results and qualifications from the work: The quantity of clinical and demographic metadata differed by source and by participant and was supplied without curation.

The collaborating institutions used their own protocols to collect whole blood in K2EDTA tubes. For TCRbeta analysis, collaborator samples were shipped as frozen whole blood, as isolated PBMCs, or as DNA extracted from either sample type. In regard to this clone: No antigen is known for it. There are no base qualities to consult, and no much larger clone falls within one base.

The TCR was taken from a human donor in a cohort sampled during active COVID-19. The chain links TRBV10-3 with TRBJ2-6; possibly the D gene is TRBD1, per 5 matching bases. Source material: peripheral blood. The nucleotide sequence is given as TGTGCCATCAGTGAGTCACTCAGGGTCTCTGGGGCCAACGTCCTGACTTTC. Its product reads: CAISESLRVSGANVLTF.